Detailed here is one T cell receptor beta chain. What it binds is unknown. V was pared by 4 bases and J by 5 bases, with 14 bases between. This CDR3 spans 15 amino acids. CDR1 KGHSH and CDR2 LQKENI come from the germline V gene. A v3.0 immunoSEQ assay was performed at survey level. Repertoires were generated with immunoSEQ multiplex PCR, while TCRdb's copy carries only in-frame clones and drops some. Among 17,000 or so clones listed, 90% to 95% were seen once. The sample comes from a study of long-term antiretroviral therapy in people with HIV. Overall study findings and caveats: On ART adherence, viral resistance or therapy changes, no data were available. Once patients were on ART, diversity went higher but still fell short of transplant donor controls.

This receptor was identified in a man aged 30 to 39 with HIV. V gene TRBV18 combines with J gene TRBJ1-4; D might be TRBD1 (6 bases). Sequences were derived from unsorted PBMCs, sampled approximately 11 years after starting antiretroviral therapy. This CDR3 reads CASSLRQALNEKLFF. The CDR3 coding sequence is TGTGCCAGCTCACTACGACAGGCGCTCAATGAAAAACTGTTTTTT.